This is a list of T cell receptor beta chains from one sample in a study of blood T cell repertoires in COVID-19. Assay: immunoSEQ multiplex PCR; the TCRdb copy retains only in-frame clones and omits some. Among 200,000 to 250,000 clones listed, approximately 80% were seen once. Sample: peripheral blood. The receptors originated from a woman older than 75 with COVID-19, enrolled during active disease. Both conserved end residues are part of each CDR3. Fields, in order: V gene, clone size, J gene, D gene, CDR3 length, CDR3 DNA, CDR3 protein. The D gene is left open where the match is weak. Clone size is given for some rows only: seen once, a few or many times, or a class if the clone is expanded.

TRBV7-8	-	TRBJ2-1	TRBD1	15	TGTGCCATCTCAACGGCGGGACAGGGGAATTATGAGCAGTTCTTC	CAISTAGQGNYEQFF
TRBV19	-	TRBJ2-1	TRBD2	16	TGTGCCAGTAGTTTGCCTAGCGGGAGGGCCGGCAATGAGCAGTTCTTC	CASSLPSGRAGNEQFF
TRBV11-2	few	TRBJ1-1	-	13	TGTGCCAGCAGCGTCAACAGGAACACTGAAGCTTTCTTT	CASSVNRNTEAFF
TRBV5-1	-	TRBJ2-6	-	18	TGCGCCAGCAGCTTCTCCGGGACAAAGGCCGCTGGGGCCAACGTCCTGACTTTC	CASSFSGTKAAGANVLTF
TRBV4-1	-	TRBJ1-3	-	16	TGCGCCAGCAGCCTCAATCACGGAGTCTCTGGAAACACCATATATTTT	CASSLNHGVSGNTIYF
TRBV3-1/TRBV3-2	-	TRBJ1-1	TRBD1	14	TGTGCCAGCAGCCAAGCCGGGACCGGGACAGCAGCTTTCTTT	CASSQAGTGTAAFF
TRBV28	few	TRBJ1-1	TRBD1	15	TGTGCCAGCAGTTCCCCCGGGACAGGGGTAACTGAAGCTTTCTTT	CASSSPGTGVTEAFF
TRBV20-1	-	TRBJ1-2	-	11	TGCAGTGCTACAGGGCAACGGGGCTACACCTTC	CSATGQRGYTF
TRBV7-3	-	TRBJ1-6	TRBD1	13	TGTGCCAGCAGCCTCGGACAGGGATCACCCCTCCACTTT	CASSLGQGSPLHF
TRBV7-6	-	TRBJ1-6	TRBD1	15	TGTGCCAGCAGCCGGACCGGGACAGGTGGTTCACCCCTCCACTTT	CASSRTGTGGSPLHF
TRBV18	-	TRBJ1-4	-	16	TGTGCCAGCTCACCTCTGAAAGACAGGTGGGGTGAAAAACTGTTTTTT	CASSPLKDRWGEKLFF
TRBV6-2/TRBV6-3	-	TRBJ1-6	-	13	TGTGCCAGCCGCCTGACGGAGTATTCACCCCTCCACTTT	CASRLTEYSPLHF
TRBV5-1	-	TRBJ2-1	TRBD2	16	TGCGCCAGCAGCTCACCGGGACTAGCGAGTGCTAATGAGCAGTTCTTC	CASSSPGLASANEQFF
TRBV5-1	-	TRBJ1-1	TRBD1	13	TGCGCCAGCAGCCTCACAGGGGACACTGAAGCTTTCTTT	CASSLTGDTEAFF
TRBV7-9	-	TRBJ1-5	-	13	TGTGCCAGCAGCTCCGCCGGCAGGCAGCCCCAGCATTTT	CASSSAGRQPQHF
TRBV29-1	-	TRBJ1-5	TRBD1	16	TGCAGCGTTTACTTGGGACAGGGGACGAGCAATCAGCCCCAGCATTTT	CSVYLGQGTSNQPQHF
TRBV5-1	-	TRBJ2-3	-	11	TGCGCCAGCAGCTTCGCAGATACGCAGTATTTT	CASSFADTQYF
TRBV4-1	-	TRBJ1-3	TRBD1	21	TGCGCCAGCAGCCCCCAAGTCCCAAGAGCAGGGGGTTTAGAAACTGGAAACACCATATATTTT	CASSPQVPRAGGLETGNTIYF
TRBV7-9	-	TRBJ1-4	TRBD1	14	TGTGCCAGCAGCTTAGGGACAGGGTATGAAAAACTGTTTTTT	CASSLGTGYEKLFF
TRBV19	-	TRBJ1-6	-	12	TGTGCCAGTCAGGGCCGAGAGTCACCCCTCCACTTT	CASQGRESPLHF
TRBV5-1	once	TRBJ2-1	TRBD1	15	TGCGCCAGCAGCTTTCAGGACAGGGTCATTGGGGAGCAGTTCTTC	CASSFQDRVIGEQFF
TRBV6-6	-	TRBJ2-7	-	16	TGTGCCAGCTACCCAACCGGGGTTAGCGACCCCTACGAGCAGTACTTC	CASYPTGVSDPYEQYF
TRBV6-5	-	TRBJ2-6	-	15	TGTGCCAGCAGTTATGACGGGCCCCGGGATAGCGTCCTGACTTTC	CASSYDGPRDSVLTF
TRBV6-5	-	TRBJ2-1	-	12	TGTGCCAGCAGTTACTCGAGAGGCGAGCAGTTCTTC	CASSYSRGEQFF
TRBV18	once	TRBJ1-3	-	16	TGTGCCAGCTCCCCAACCCACAGGGAAACTGGAAACACCATATATTTT	CASSPTHRETGNTIYF
TRBV3-1/TRBV3-2	-	TRBJ2-1	TRBD2	15	TGTGCCAGCAGCACCCCAACCGGGACTAGGGATGAGCAGTTCTTC	CASSTPTGTRDEQFF
TRBV4-2	-	TRBJ1-5	TRBD1	14	TGTGCCAGCAGCCTGGACAGGGGAAATCAGCCCCAGCATTTT	CASSLDRGNQPQHF
TRBV24-1	few	TRBJ2-1	TRBD2	17	TGTGCCACCAGTGAGACACCCGGGACTAGCGGGACCTATGAGCAGTTCTTC	CATSETPGTSGTYEQFF
TRBV5-1	once	TRBJ2-7	-	15	TGCGCCAGCAGCGAAGACAGCGTCAGCTCCTACGAGCAGTACTTC	CASSEDSVSSYEQYF
TRBV4-1	once	TRBJ1-2	-	16	TGCGCCAGCAGCAATTTCCGACAGAAAGCTAACTATGGCTACACCTTC	CASSNFRQKANYGYTF
TRBV6-5	-	TRBJ1-5	-	15	TGTGCCAGCAGCCCGGCCGGGGGGGTAAGCGAGTGGCAGCATTTT	CASSPAGGVSEWQHF
TRBV3-1/TRBV3-2	once	TRBJ2-1	TRBD1	16	TGTGCCAGCAGCCAGACAGGGGCCAGGTCCTACAATGAGCAGTTCTTC	CASSQTGARSYNEQFF
TRBV10-3	-	TRBJ1-5	-	13	TGTGCCAGCCATTCGGGAAGCAATCAGCCCCAGCATTTT	CASHSGSNQPQHF
TRBV6-5	once	TRBJ1-1	-	14	TGTGCCAGCAGTTTTCTAGGTTTGAACACTGAAGCTTTCTTT	CASSFLGLNTEAFF
TRBV21-1	medium-sized	TRBJ1-1	-	14	TGTGCCAGCAGCAAAGAAGGGGTGGGCACTGAAGCTTTCTTT	CASSKEGVGTEAFF
TRBV18	-	TRBJ2-2	TRBD1	14	TGTGCCAGTTTGGGACAGGGTCCCACCGGGGAGCTGTTTTTT	CASLGQGPTGELFF